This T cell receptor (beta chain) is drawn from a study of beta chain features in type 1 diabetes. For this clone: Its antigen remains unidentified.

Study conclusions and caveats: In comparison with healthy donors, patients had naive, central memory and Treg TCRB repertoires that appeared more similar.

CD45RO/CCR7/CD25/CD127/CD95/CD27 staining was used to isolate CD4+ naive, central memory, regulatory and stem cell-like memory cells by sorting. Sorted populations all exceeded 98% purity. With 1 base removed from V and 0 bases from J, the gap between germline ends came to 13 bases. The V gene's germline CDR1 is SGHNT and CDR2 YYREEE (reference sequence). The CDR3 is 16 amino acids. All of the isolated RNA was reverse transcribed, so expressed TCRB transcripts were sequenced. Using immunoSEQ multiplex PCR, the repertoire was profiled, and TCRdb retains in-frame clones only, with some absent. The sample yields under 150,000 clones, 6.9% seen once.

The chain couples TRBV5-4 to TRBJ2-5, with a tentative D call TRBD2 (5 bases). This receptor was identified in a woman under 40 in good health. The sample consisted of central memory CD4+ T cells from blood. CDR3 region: CASSLFRFGNQETQYF. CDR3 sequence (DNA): TGTGCCAGCAGCTTGTTCCGGTTCGGGAACCAAGAGACCCAGTACTTC.